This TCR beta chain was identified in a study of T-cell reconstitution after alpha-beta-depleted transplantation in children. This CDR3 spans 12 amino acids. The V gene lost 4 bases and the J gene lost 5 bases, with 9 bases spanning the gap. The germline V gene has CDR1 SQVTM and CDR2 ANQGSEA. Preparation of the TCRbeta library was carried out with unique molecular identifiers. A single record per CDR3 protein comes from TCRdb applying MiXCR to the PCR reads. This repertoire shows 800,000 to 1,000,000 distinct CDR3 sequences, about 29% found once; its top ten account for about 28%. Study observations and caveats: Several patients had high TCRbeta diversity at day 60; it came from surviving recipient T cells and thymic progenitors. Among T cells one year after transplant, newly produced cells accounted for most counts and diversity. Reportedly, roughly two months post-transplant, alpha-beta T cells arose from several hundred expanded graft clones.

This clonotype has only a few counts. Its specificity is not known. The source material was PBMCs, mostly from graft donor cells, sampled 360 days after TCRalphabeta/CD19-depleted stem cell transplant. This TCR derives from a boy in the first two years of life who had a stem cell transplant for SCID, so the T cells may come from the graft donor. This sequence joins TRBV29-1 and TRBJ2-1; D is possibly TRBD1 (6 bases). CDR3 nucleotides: TGCAGCGTTGGGCGGACAGACAATGAGCAGTTCTTC. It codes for CSVGRTDNEQFF.